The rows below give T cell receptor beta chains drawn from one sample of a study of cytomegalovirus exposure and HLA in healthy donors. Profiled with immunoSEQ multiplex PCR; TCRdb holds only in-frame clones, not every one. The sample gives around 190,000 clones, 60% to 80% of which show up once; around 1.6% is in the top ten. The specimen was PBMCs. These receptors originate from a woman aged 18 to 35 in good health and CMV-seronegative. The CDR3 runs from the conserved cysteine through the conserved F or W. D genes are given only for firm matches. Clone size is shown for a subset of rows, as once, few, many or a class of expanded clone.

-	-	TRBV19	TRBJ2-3	CASSMGLGTDTQYF	TGTGCCAGTAGTATGGGGCTAGGGACAGATACGCAGTATTTT
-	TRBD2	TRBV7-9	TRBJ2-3	CASRPPPERGGPGTDTQYF	TGTGCCAGCAGACCGCCCCCTGAGCGGGGGGGCCCCGGCACAGATACGCAGTATTTT
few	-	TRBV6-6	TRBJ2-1	CASRSRGGNEQFF	TGTGCCAGCCGGTCGCGTGGTGGTAATGAGCAGTTCTTC
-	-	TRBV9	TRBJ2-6	CASSVDRGANVLTF	TGTGCCAGCAGCGTAGATCGTGGGGCCAACGTCCTGACTTTC
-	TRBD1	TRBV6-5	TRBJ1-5	CASSVGTGGSQPQHF	TGTGCCAGCAGTGTCGGGACAGGGGGCTCTCAGCCCCAGCATTTT
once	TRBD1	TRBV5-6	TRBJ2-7	CASSFRDRVALDEQYF	TGTGCCAGCAGCTTCCGGGACAGGGTCGCGCTGGACGAGCAGTACTTC
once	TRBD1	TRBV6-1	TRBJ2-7	CASSSRDRSSYEQYF	TGTGCCAGCAGTTCAAGGGACAGAAGCTCCTACGAGCAGTACTTC
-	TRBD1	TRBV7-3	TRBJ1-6	CASRLGTGDSPLHF	TGTGCCAGCAGATTGGGGACAGGGGATTCACCCCTCCACTTT
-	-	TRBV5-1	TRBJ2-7	CASSLEAGGSYEQYF	TGCGCCAGCAGCTTGGAGGCAGGGGGGTCCTACGAGCAGTACTTC
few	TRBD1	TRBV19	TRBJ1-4	CASSIRRQGLRGEKLFF	TGTGCCAGTAGTATCCGGAGACAGGGGTTAAGGGGTGAAAAACTGTTTTTT
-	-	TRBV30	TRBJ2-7	CAWSVPTTTTYEQYF	TGTGCCTGGAGTGTACCGACTACCACTACCTACGAGCAGTACTTC
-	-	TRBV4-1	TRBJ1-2	CASSQDLRQGGGGYTF	TGCGCCAGCAGCCAAGATCTCAGGCAGGGCGGGGGGGGCTACACCTTC
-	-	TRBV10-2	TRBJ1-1	CASSDDYMNTEAFF	TGCGCCAGCAGTGATGATTACATGAACACTGAAGCTTTCTTT
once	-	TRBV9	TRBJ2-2	CASSFPGGDRNTGELFF	TGTGCCAGCAGCTTCCCGGGGGGGGACAGAAACACCGGGGAGCTGTTTTTT
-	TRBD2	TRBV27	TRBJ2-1	CASSPRGAGGPHEQFF	TGTGCCAGCAGTCCCCGAGGAGCGGGAGGGCCGCATGAGCAGTTCTTC
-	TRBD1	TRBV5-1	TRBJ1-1	CASSGTGGRDTEAFF	TGCGCCAGCAGCGGAACAGGGGGAAGAGACACTGAAGCTTTCTTT
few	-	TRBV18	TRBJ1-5	CASSNSPGNQPQHF	TGTGCCAGCTCCAACTCCCCAGGTAATCAGCCCCAGCATTTT
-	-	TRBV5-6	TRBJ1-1	CASSYTDIMNTEAFF	TGTGCCAGCAGCTATACCGACATTATGAACACTGAAGCTTTCTTT
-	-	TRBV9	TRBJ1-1	CASSADLRHTEAFF	TGTGCCAGCAGCGCAGACCTGAGGCACACTGAAGCTTTCTTT
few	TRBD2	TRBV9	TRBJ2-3	CASSVGSGGPSDTQYF	TGTGCCAGCAGCGTAGGGTCGGGGGGGCCTTCAGATACGCAGTATTTT
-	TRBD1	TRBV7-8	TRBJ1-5	CASSTDRDQPQHF	TGTGCCAGCAGCACCGACAGGGACCAGCCCCAGCATTTT
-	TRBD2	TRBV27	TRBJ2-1	CASSFLAGGGNEQFF	TGTGCCAGCAGTTTCCTCGCGGGGGGTGGCAATGAGCAGTTCTTC
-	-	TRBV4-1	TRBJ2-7	CASSRRLFSGWEQYF	TGCGCCAGCAGCCGCCGACTCTTTTCGGGATGGGAGCAGTACTTC
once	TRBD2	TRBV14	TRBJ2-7	CASSRGATSGNEQYF	TGTGCCAGCAGCCGAGGAGCGACTAGCGGGAACGAGCAGTACTTC
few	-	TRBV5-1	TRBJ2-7	CASSLDTNSYEQYF	TGCGCCAGCAGCTTGGACACAAACTCCTACGAGCAGTACTTC
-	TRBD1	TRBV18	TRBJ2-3	CASSPQGATDTQYF	TGTGCCAGCTCACCACAGGGGGCCACAGATACGCAGTATTTT
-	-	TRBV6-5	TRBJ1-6	CASSYSGGGSPLHF	TGTGCCAGCAGTTACTCGGGGGGTGGGTCACCCCTCCACTTT
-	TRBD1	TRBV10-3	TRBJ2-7	CAISETGVSYEQYF	TGTGCCATCAGTGAGACAGGGGTCTCCTACGAGCAGTACTTC
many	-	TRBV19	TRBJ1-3	CASSGVRSGNTIYF	TGTGCCAGTAGTGGAGTTCGCTCTGGAAACACCATATATTTT
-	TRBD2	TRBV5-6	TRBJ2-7	CASSLGGAIAGYSYEQYF	TGTGCCAGCAGCTTGGGCGGGGCTATAGCGGGGTACTCCTACGAGCAGTACTTC
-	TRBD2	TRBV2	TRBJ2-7	CASSITRLAGTYEQYF	TGTGCCAGCAGTATTACACGACTAGCGGGAACATACGAGCAGTACTTC
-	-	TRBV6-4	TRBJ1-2	CASSDSLRGNYGYTF	TGTGCCAGCAGTGACTCTCTCAGGGGAAACTATGGCTACACCTTC
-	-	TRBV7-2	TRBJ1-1	CASSLYAVNTEAFF	TGTGCCAGCAGCTTATACGCAGTGAACACTGAAGCTTTCTTT
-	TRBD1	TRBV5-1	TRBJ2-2	CASSITGGANTGELFF	TGCGCCAGCAGCATAACAGGGGGCGCGAACACCGGGGAGCTGTTTTTT
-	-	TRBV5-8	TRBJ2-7	CASSAPGLDYEQYF	TGTGCCAGCAGCGCACCGGGACTGGACTACGAGCAGTACTTC
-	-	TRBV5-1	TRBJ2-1	CASSSPGLGNEQFF	TGCGCCAGCAGCTCTCCAGGGTTAGGGAATGAGCAGTTCTTC
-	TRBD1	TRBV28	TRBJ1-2	CASSLGTGSRGGYGYTF	TGTGCCAGCAGTTTAGGGACAGGGTCCAGAGGGGGCTATGGCTACACCTTC
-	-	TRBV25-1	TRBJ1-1	CASSEFEGMNTEAFF	TGTGCCAGCAGTGAATTCGAGGGAATGAACACTGAAGCTTTCTTT
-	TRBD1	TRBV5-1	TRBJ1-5	CASSFGQGSPSNQPQHF	TGCGCCAGCAGCTTCGGACAGGGATCACCAAGCAATCAGCCCCAGCATTTT
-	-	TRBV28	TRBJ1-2	CASSFGYGYTF	TGTGCCAGCAGTTTCGGGTATGGCTACACCTTC
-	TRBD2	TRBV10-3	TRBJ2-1	CAIRPLAGGPNEQFF	TGTGCCATCAGGCCACTAGCGGGAGGGCCCAATGAGCAGTTCTTC
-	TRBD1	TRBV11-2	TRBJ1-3	CASSLDRRGGNTIYF	TGTGCCAGCAGCTTAGACCGCAGGGGGGGAAACACCATATATTTT
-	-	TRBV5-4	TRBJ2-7	CASSLWAVSSYEQYF	TGTGCCAGCAGCTTGTGGGCAGTGAGCTCCTACGAGCAGTACTTC
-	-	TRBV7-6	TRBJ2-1	CASSLSPPGSGDEQFF	TGTGCCAGCAGCTTAAGCCCACCAGGTAGTGGCGATGAGCAGTTCTTC
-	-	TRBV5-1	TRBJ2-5	CASKRGNQETQYF	TGCGCCAGCAAACGGGGAAACCAAGAGACCCAGTACTTC